These 4 T cell receptor beta chains originate from one sample sequenced in a study of spatial heterogeneity in lung cancer. TCRdb re-called the 5' RACE reads through MiXCR, storing one row per CDR3 protein. The sample contains 89,000 or so distinct CDR3 sequences, approximately 21% of which appear only once. Time point reported: sample taken at primary tumor resection. No cells were sorted before sequencing. The whole RNA sequenced was extracted from tumor, nontumor lung or frozen PBMC. The sequences come from PBMCs, collected at surgery. These receptor sequences come from a male donor with early-stage non-small cell lung cancer.

The chain recombines TRBV30 with TRBJ2-7, with D tentatively TRBD1 (6 bases). The CDR3 loop spans 12 amino acids. V dropped 8 bases and J dropped 0 bases, with 11 bases sitting between them. CDR1 is GTSNPN, CDR2 SVGIG, per germline (reference sequence). The CDR3 region has the DNA TGTGCCAGACAGGACGGCTCCTACGAGCAGTACTTC. Its protein is CARQDGSYEQYF.

The chain combines TRBV15 with TRBJ1-1; tentatively, D is TRBD1 (5 bases). Trimming removed 0 bases at V and 1 base at J, with 12 bases between. The germline CDR1 and CDR2 sequences are LNHNV and YYDKDF (reference sequence). The CDR3 extends over 16 amino acids. The CDR3 nucleotides read TGTGCCACCAGCAGAGATCAGGCAGGGACGAACACTGAAGCTTTCTTT. This codes for CATSRDQAGTNTEAFF.

This clonotype was seen a handful of times. V usage is TRBV3-1 and J usage is TRBJ1-6; D unresolved. CDR1 LGHDT and CDR2 YNNKEL come from the germline V gene (reference sequence). The CDR3 runs to 15 residues. V shed 1 base and J shed 5 bases, with 9 bases lying between them. CDR3 bases: TGTGCCAGCAGCCAAGGGGGTTCTGATAATTCACCCCTCCACTTT. The encoded protein is CASSQGGSDNSPLHF.

This clonotype has at least ten counts. At one end, the junction sequence differs from germline, possibly due to a read error. The chain recombines TRBV7-2 with TRBJ1-2; TRBD1 agrees at 8 bases. Germline V gives CDR1 SGHTA, CDR2 FQGNSA. The CDR3 length is 12 residues. CDR3: CASTGGGYGYTF. The CDR3 nucleotides read TGTGCTAGCACAGGGGGAGGATATGGCTACACCTTC.